The subject of this entry is one T cell receptor (beta chain). The target antigen is unknown. These data are taken from a study of T cell responses to AZD1222 COVID-19 vaccine. Repertoires were generated with immunoSEQ multiplex PCR, while TCRdb's copy carries only in-frame clones and drops some. Of approximately 170,000 clones listed, just over 90% are singletons. Second-dose groups at about 4 or about 12 weeks were pooled. Regarding the study as a whole: The peak T cell response came first, and repertoires were sampled only after it. Dominant CD4 TCR responses targeted spike regions 160-218 and 743-854. The sample set comprised mostly white British donors with more females, and clonal diversity was possibly underestimated.

The sample consisted of peripheral blood, taken 28 days after the second AZD1222 dose. The sequence was collected from an adult who received the AZD1222 COVID-19 vaccine.

The CDR3 loop reads CASSYGRGTYGYTF. The DNA of the CDR3 is TGTGCCAGCAGTTACGGGCGGGGAACCTATGGCTACACCTTC. The chain carries TRBV6-5 and TRBJ1-2, with D uncertain. The V gene's germline CDR1 is MNHEY and CDR2 SVGAGI. CDR3 length equals 14 residues. The V end lost 2 bases, the J end lost 4 bases, and 11 bases lay between the germline ends.